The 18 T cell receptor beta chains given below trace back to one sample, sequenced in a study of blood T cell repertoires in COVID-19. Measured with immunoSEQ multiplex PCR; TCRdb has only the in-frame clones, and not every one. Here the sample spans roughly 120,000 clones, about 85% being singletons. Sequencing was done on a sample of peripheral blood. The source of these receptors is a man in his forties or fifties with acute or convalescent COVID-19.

CDR3: CASSPVGDSYNEQFF. CDR3 DNA sequence: TGTGCCAGCAGCCCCGTAGGGGACTCCTACAATGAGCAGTTCTTC. V usage is TRBV7-2 and J usage is TRBJ2-1; TRBD1 is a possible D gene (5 bases). CDR1 is SGHTA, CDR2 FQGNSA, per germline. Deletions cut 5 bases from V and 0 bases from J, with 11 bases between. The CDR3 has 15 amino acids.

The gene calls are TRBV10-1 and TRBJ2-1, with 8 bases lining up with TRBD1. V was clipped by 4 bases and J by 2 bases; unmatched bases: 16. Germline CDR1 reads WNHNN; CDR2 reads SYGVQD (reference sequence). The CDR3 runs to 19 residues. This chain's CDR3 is CASSGQGTGPLLTYNEQFF. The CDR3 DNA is TGCGCCAGCAGTGGACAGGGGACGGGGCCGCTCCTGACCTACAATGAGCAGTTCTTC.

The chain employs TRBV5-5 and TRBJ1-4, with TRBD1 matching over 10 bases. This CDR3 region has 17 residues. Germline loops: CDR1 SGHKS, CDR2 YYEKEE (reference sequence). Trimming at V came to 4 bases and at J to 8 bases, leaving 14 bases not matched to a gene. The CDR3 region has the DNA TGTGCCAGCAGCCGGATCCCGGGGGGACAGGGGAGAGAAAAACTGTTTTTT. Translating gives CASSRIPGGQGREKLFF.

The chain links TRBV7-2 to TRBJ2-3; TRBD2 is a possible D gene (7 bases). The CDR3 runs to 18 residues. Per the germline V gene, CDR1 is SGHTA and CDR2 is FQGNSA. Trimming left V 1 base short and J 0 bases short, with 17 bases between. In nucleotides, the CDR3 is TGTGCCAGCAGCTTAGTGGGGGGGCAGCCCCTTAGCACAGATACGCAGTATTTT. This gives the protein CASSLVGGQPLSTDTQYF.

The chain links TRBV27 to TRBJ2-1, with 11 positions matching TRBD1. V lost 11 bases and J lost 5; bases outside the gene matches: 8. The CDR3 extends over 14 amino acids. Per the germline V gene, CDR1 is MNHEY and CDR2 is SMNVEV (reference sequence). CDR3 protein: CASYRDRGNNEQFF. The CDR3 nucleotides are TGTGCCTCCTACCGGGACAGGGGGAACAATGAGCAGTTCTTC.

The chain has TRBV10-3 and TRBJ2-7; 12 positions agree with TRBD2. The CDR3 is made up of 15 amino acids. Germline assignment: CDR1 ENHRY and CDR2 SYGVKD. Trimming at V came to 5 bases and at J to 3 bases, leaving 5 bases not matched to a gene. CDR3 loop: CAISTGLAGSYEQYF. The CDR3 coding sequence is TGTGCCATCAGTACCGGACTAGCGGGGAGCTACGAGCAGTACTTC.

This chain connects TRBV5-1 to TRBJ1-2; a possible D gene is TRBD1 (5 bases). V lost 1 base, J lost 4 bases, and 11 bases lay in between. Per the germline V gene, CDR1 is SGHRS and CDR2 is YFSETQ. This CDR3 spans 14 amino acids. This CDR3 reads CASSLNGAPYGYTF. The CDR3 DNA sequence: TGCGCCAGCAGCTTGAATGGGGCCCCCTATGGCTACACCTTC.

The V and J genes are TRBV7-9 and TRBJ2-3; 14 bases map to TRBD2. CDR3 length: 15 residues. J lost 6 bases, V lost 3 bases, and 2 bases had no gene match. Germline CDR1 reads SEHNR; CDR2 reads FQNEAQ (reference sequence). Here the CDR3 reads CASSFGTSGGDTQYF. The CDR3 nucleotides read TGTGCCAGCAGCTTTGGGACTAGCGGGGGTGATACGCAGTATTTT.

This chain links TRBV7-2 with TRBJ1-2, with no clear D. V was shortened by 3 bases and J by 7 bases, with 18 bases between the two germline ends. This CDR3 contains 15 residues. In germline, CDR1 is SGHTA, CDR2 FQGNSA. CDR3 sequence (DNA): TGTGCCAGCAGCTTTCTTGGTCGAGGTGGTGGTGGCTACACCTTC. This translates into CASSFLGRGGGGYTF.

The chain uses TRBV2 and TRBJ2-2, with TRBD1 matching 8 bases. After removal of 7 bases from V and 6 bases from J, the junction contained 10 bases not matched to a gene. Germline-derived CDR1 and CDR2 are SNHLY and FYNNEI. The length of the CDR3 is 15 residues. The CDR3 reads CASTKDRVSAGELFF. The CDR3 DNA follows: TGTGCCAGCACTAAGGACAGGGTGTCGGCCGGGGAGCTGTTTTTT.

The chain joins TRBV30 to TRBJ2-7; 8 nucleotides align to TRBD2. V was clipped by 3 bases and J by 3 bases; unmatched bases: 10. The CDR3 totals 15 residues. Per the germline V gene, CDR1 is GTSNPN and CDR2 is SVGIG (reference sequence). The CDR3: CAWRSQREILYEQYF. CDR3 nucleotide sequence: TGTGCCTGGAGATCCCAGCGGGAGATTCTCTACGAGCAGTACTTC.

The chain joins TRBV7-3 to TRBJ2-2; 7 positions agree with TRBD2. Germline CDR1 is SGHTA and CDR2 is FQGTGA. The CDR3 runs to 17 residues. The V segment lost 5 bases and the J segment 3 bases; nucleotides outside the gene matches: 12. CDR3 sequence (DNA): TGTGCCAGCAGCCCTCAGGCGGGAGCGGGGTACACCGGGGAGCTGTTTTTT. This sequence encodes CASSPQAGAGYTGELFF.

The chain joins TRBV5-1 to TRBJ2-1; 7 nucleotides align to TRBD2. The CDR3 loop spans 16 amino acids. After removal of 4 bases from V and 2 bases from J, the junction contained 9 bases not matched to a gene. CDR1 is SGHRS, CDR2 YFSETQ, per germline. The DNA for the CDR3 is TGCGCCAGCAGCGACCTCAAGCGGGGAACCTACAATGAGCAGTTCTTC. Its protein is CASSDLKRGTYNEQFF.

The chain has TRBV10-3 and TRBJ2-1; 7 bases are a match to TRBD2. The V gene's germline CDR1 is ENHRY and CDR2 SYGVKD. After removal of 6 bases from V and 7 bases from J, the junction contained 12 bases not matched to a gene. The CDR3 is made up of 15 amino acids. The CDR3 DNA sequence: TGTGCCATCAGGGCCGGACTGTTGGGGGGGAATGAGCAGTTCTTC. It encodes CAIRAGLLGGNEQFF.

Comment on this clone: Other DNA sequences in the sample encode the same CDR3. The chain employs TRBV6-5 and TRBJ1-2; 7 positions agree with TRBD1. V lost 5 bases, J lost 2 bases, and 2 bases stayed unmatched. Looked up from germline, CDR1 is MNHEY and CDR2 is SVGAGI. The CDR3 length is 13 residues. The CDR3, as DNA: TGTGCCAGCAGTAGGACAGGAAACTATGGCTACACCTTC. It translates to CASSRTGNYGYTF.

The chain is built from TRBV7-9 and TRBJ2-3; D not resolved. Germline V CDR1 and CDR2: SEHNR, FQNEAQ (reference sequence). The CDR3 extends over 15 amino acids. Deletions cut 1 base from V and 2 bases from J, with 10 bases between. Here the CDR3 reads CASSLVLPVTDTQYF. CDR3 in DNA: TGTGCCAGCAGCTTAGTACTACCCGTCACAGATACGCAGTATTTT.

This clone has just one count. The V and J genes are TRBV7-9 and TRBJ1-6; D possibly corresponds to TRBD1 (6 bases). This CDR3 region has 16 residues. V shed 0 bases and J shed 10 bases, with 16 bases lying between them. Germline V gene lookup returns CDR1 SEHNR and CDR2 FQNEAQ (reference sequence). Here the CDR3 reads CASSLATAGVGSPLHF. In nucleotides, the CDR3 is TGTGCCAGCAGCTTAGCAACCGCAGGGGTCGGCTCACCCCTCCACTTT.

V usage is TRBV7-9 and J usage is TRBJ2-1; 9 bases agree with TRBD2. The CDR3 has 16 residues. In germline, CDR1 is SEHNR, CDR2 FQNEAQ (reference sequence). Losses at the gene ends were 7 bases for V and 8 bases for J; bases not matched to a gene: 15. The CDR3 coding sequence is TGTGCCAGCACCCGATGGAGCGGGGGGCGGGTAGATGAGCAGTTCTTC. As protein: CASTRWSGGRVDEQFF. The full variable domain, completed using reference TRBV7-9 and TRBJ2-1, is DTGVSQNPRHKITKRGQNVTFRCDPISEHNRLYWYRQTLGQGPEFLTYFQNEAQLEKSRLLSDRFSAERPKGSFSTLEIQRTEQGDSAMYLCASTRWSGGRVDEQFFGPGTRLTVL.